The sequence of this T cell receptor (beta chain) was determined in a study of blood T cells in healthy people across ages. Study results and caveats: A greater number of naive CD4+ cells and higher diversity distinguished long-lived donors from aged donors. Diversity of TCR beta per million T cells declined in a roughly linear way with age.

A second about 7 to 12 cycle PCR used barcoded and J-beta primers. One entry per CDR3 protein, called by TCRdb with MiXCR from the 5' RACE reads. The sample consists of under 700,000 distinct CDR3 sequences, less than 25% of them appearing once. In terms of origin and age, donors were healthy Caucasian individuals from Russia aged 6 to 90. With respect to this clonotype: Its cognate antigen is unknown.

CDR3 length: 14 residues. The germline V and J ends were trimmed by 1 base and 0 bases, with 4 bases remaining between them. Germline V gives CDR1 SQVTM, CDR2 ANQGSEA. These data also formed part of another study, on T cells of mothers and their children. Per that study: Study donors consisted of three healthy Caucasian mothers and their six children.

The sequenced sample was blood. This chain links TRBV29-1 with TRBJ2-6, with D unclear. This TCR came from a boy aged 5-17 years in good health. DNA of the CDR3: TGCAGCGTTGAAGTGGGCTCTGGGGCCAACGTCCTGACTTTC. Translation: CSVEVGSGANVLTF.